One T cell receptor (beta chain) is described in this entry. Its ends do not fully match the called genes, so a read error is possible. These data originate in a study of blood T cell repertoires in COVID-19. Background on the study: The samples span acute and convalescent COVID-19 from the United States, Italy and Spain. T cells, B-cell-depleted T cells, or PBMCs supplied cDNA or gDNA.

In the authors' workflow: Estimation of nucleated cell counts was performed using reference gene primer amplification. Generated by immunoSEQ multiplex PCR, the TCRdb table keeps only in-frame clones and is missing some. V and J calls and clone size are as listed in that table; D and trimming were resolved from the DNA. The sample holds roughly 200,000 clones, approximately 81% seen once. The CDR3 covers 10 residues. CDR1 DFQATT and CDR2 SNEGSKA come from the germline V gene (reference sequence). The chain uses TRBV20-1 and TRBJ2-7, with 9 bases that match TRBD1. The receptor was derived from a woman of 80 years or more with acute or convalescent COVID-19. The sequenced sample consisted of peripheral blood. The CDR3 loop reads CSARGQGMNF. CDR3 DNA sequence: TGCAGTGCTAGGGGACAGGGAATGAACTTC.